This T cell receptor (beta chain) was captured by sequencing in a study of control samples from healthy donors and cancer patients (TCRdb year 2020). Receptor amplification or capture employed the immunoSEQ multiplex PCR assay. Drawn from immuneACCESS, this table holds only the in-frame rearrangements with V and J called that TCRdb kept. Clones are partly lost; checked studies trace under half to an unresolved V gene and leave the rest unexplained. For this sample the table gives approximately 170,000 clones, of which more than 80% were detected only once. The ten largest clones capture roughly 1.3% of the sample. This clone was seen only once. Its antigen specificity is not known. Within one base of it there is no much larger clone, and no base qualities were kept. The specimen sequenced was blood. This receptor was taken from a man aged 25 to 40 in good health.

The CDR3 sequence is CASSGTGEGGYTF. The nucleotide sequence reads TGTGCCAGCAGCGGAACAGGGGAGGGAGGCTACACCTTC. The chain employs TRBV11-2 and TRBJ1-2, with TRBD1 matching 7 junction bases. CDR1 and CDR2, looked up from the germline V gene, are SGHAT and FQNNGV. Ends trimmed: V by 5 bases, J by 8 bases; bases unmatched to a gene: 8. The CDR3 holds 13 amino acids from the cysteine to the phenylalanine. CDR3 DNA only is kept here, 39 bases in frame from base 1.